These 31 T cell receptor beta chains originate from one sample sequenced in a study of blood T cell repertoires in COVID-19. Only in-frame clones appear in the TCRdb table, and some are missing; sequencing was by immunoSEQ multiplex PCR. The table includes 60,000 to 75,000 clones, roughly 88% detected once. Sequenced input: peripheral blood. The receptors come from a human donor in a cohort sampled during active COVID-19.

The V call is TRBV9, the J call TRBJ1-2; TRBD1 might be the D (5 bases). The CDR3 runs to 13 residues. Germline lookup yields CDR1 SGDLS and CDR2 YYNGEE. Trimming took off 2 bases at V and 4 bases at J, with 9 bases between the two ends. CDR3 amino acids: CASSVGGSYGYTF. The CDR3, as DNA: TGTGCCAGCAGCGTGGGGGGATCCTATGGCTACACCTTC.

V is TRBV9 and J is TRBJ1-1; maybe TRBD1 (5 bases). Trimming stripped 4 bases from V and 6 bases from J, with 13 bases between. This CDR3 region has 13 residues. Germline V CDR1 and CDR2: SGDLS, YYNGEE. The CDR3: CASSPHRGAEAFF. The CDR3 DNA is TGTGCCAGCAGCCCCCATCGGGGGGCTGAAGCTTTCTTT.

V usage is TRBV19 and J usage is TRBJ2-5; 8 bases fit TRBD2. CDR3 size: 14 residues. Trimming took 6 bases from V and 1 from J; bases not matched to a gene: 4. Germline assignment: CDR1 LNHDA and CDR2 SQIVND (reference sequence). The CDR3 nucleotides read TGTGCCAGTAGGAGAAGCGGGGGCCAAGAGACCCAGTACTTC. It is translated as CASRRSGGQETQYF.

This clone was observed once. The chain is built from TRBV30 and TRBJ2-1; 9 bases are shared with TRBD2. The junction had 14 bases not matched to a gene; V was cut back by 7 bases and J by 10 bases. From germline, CDR1 is GTSNPN and CDR2 SVGIG (reference sequence). The CDR3 is 14 residues long. CDR3 in DNA: TGTGCCTTGCTGACTAGCGGAGCCCGGGGAGAGCAGTTCTTC. It is translated as CALLTSGARGEQFF. Full variable domain (rest looked up from reference TRBV30 and TRBJ2-1): SQTIHQWPATLVQPVGSPLSLECTVEGTSNPNLYWYRQAAGRGLQLLFYSVGIGQISSEVPQNLSASRPQDRQFILSSKKLLLSDSGFYLCALLTSGARGEQFFGPGTRLTVL.

This rearrangement joins TRBV19 to TRBJ2-1; 7 bases match TRBD2. CDR1 is LNHDA, CDR2 SQIVND, per germline (reference sequence). CDR3 length: 16 amino acids. J gave up 3 bases and V 5 bases, and 10 bases lay outside the gene matches. CDR3 DNA sequence: TGTGCCAGTAGTCCAGGGAGGGAGGTGAGCTACAATGAGCAGTTCTTC. It is translated as CASSPGREVSYNEQFF. The full variable domain, completed using reference TRBV19 and TRBJ2-1, is DGGITQSPKYLFRKEGQNVTLSCEQNLNHDAMYWYRQDPGQGLRLIYYSQIVNDFQKGDIAEGYSVSREKKESFPLTVTSAQKNPTAFYLCASSPGREVSYNEQFFGPGTRLTVL.

In this sample, this clone turned up once. The chain links TRBV6-5 to TRBJ2-3; the match to TRBD2 covers 10 bases. Germline V gives CDR1 MNHEY, CDR2 SVGAGI. The CDR3 loop spans 13 amino acids. The trim removed 8 bases at V and 2 bases at J, leaving 1 base unmatched. The CDR3 spells CASGLAVTDTQYF. The CDR3 region has the DNA TGTGCCAGCGGACTAGCGGTCACAGATACGCAGTATTTT.

J is TRBJ1-1 and V is TRBV18; D not certain. This CDR3 has 16 residues. CDR1 and CDR2 (germline): KGHSH, LQKENI. Deletions cut 0 bases from V and 0 bases from J, with 11 bases between. The CDR3 sequence is CASSPPQVTLNTEAFF. The CDR3 DNA reads as TGTGCCAGCTCACCACCCCAGGTCACCCTGAACACTGAAGCTTTCTTT.

CDR3 loop: CASSIAEMGLAGVGTQYF. The DNA of the CDR3 is TGTGCCAGTAGTATAGCGGAGATGGGACTAGCGGGAGTGGGGACCCAGTACTTC. The J gene is TRBJ2-5, the V gene TRBV19; 14 nucleotides agree with TRBD2. Per the germline V gene, CDR1 is LNHDA and CDR2 is SQIVND (reference sequence). Unmatched junction bases numbered 11, after V lost 1 base and J lost 7 bases. CDR3 size: 18 residues.

This clone was counted a few times. The chain uses TRBV11-2 and TRBJ2-7, with D possibly TRBD2 on 6 matching bases. V lost 0 bases, J lost 4 bases, and 22 bases lay in between. Germline CDR1 SGHAT, CDR2 FQNNGV. The CDR3 totals 18 residues. CDR3 bases: TGTGCCAGCAGCTTAGAAAGTAGCGGATACCTTTCGTTTTACGAGCAGTACTTC. Translation gives CASSLESSGYLSFYEQYF.

The chain is built from TRBV10-2 and TRBJ2-1; 8 bases match TRBD2. The germline CDR1 and CDR2 sequences are WSHSY and SAAADI. V trimming: 4 bases; J trimming: 2 bases; junction bases outside the gene matches: 7. The CDR3 contains 16 residues. CDR3 DNA sequence: TGCGCCAGCAGTGTATCTAGCGGGCCACCCTACAATGAGCAGTTCTTC. This sequence encodes CASSVSSGPPYNEQFF.

The genes are TRBV10-1 and TRBJ2-1; 12 nucleotides agree with TRBD2. The V gene end was trimmed by 5 bases and the J gene end by 10 bases; junction bases not matched to a gene: 9. Germline V CDR1 and CDR2: WNHNN, SYGVQD (reference sequence). The CDR3 sequence is 15 residues long. CDR3 nucleotide sequence: TGCGCCAGCAGTAACCTAGCGGGAGGGGCGGGAGAGCAGTTCTTC. Its protein product is CASSNLAGGAGEQFF.

The rearrangement uses TRBV7-2 and TRBJ2-5; TRBD1 agrees at 7 bases. V lost 7 bases to trimming and J lost 5 bases; unmatched junction nucleotides: 7. The CDR3 consists of 13 residues. Germline V gives CDR1 SGHTA, CDR2 FQGNSA. CDR3 DNA: TGTGCCAGCACCGTCGGGACAGCGGAGACCCAGTACTTC. Encoded protein: CASTVGTAETQYF.

The V call is TRBV7-2, the J call TRBJ2-3; the D gene is possibly TRBD1 (5 bases). This CDR3 region has 18 residues. V was shortened by 7 bases and J by 1 base, with 24 bases between the two germline ends. Germline CDR1 SGHTA, CDR2 FQGNSA. For the CDR3, the DNA is TGTGCCAGCACCCGCAATGCAGGGCGAGCTTTTGGCACAGATACGCAGTATTTT. Translated, it gives CASTRNAGRAFGTDTQYF.

V gene TRBV7-9 combines with J gene TRBJ2-7, with D maybe TRBD2 (6 bases). Germline V CDR1 and CDR2: SEHNR, FQNEAQ (reference sequence). The length of the CDR3 is 12 residues. V shed 3 bases and J shed 3 bases, with 6 bases lying between them. CDR3 sequence (DNA): TGTGCCAGCAGCTTGACTAGCTACGAGCAGTACTTC. This codes for CASSLTSYEQYF.

The chain is built from TRBV5-4 and TRBJ2-2, with 8 bases lining up with TRBD1. J gave up 5 bases and V 5 bases, and 8 bases lay outside the gene matches. In germline, CDR1 is SGHNT, CDR2 YYREEE (reference sequence). The CDR3 length is 15 residues. CDR3 in DNA: TGTGCCAGCAGAATGACAGGGGAAGGAACCGGGGAGCTGTTTTTT. The encoded protein is CASRMTGEGTGELFF.

This chain joins TRBV10-2 and TRBJ1-2, with D possibly TRBD1 on 6 matching bases. V lost 8 bases to trimming and J lost 2 bases, with 15 bases between them. Per germline, CDR1 WSHSY and CDR2 SAAADI. The CDR3 is 14 residues long. The CDR3 DNA reads as TGCGCCAGCGGTGGATACAGGGAAAACTATGGCTACACCTTC. Translating gives CASGGYRENYGYTF.

This clone was seen once. The chain joins TRBV19 to TRBJ1-4; D is perhaps TRBD1 (6 bases). The CDR3 has 14 residues. Trimming removed 0 bases at V and 10 bases at J, with 12 bases between. Germline assignment: CDR1 LNHDA and CDR2 SQIVND (reference sequence). CDR3 nucleotides: TGTGCCAGTAGTATAGATGGGGGCGCTGGAAAACTGTTTTTT. Translation: CASSIDGGAGKLFF.

The genes are TRBV2 and TRBJ1-1; D gene unclear. Trimming left V 2 bases short and J 4 bases short, with 8 bases between. The CDR3 extends over 13 amino acids. Germline-derived CDR1 and CDR2 are SNHLY and FYNNEI. This CDR3 is CASSETLSTEAFF. CDR3 nucleotide sequence: TGTGCCAGCAGTGAAACGTTGAGCACTGAAGCTTTCTTT.

V is TRBV30 and J is TRBJ2-1; no definite D call. This CDR3 region has 11 residues. Germline CDR1 is GTSNPN and CDR2 is SVGIG (reference sequence). The V end was cut by 5 bases, the J end by 7 bases, with 9 bases between. Here the CDR3 DNA reads TGTGCCTGGGAAAACGGTAATGAGCAGTTCTTC. As protein: CAWENGNEQFF.

This chain uses TRBV29-1 with TRBJ2-3; 8 positions match TRBD2. V gave up 7 bases and J gave up 9 bases; unmatched junction bases: 12. The CDR3 loop spans 13 amino acids. Germline CDR1 is SQVTM and CDR2 is ANQGSEA. The chain's CDR3 is CSAGESGGLTQYF. DNA for the CDR3: TGCAGCGCCGGAGAGAGCGGGGGCTTAACGCAGTATTTT.

This clone has a single count. The chain recombines TRBV5-1 with TRBJ2-2; possible D gene TRBD2, 6 bases. Trimming stripped 0 bases from V and 3 bases from J, with 15 bases between. Germline V gene lookup returns CDR1 SGHRS and CDR2 YFSETQ. This CDR3 is built from 17 residues. The CDR3 nucleotides read TGCGCCAGCAGCTTGGCCGGGGGTAGCGTGGACACCGGGGAGCTGTTTTTT. Protein sequence: CASSLAGGSVDTGELFF. Filled out from reference TRBV5-1 and TRBJ2-2, the complete variable domain reads KAGVTQTPRYLIKTRGQQVTLSCSPISGHRSVSWYQQTPGQGLQFLFEYFSETQRNKGNFPGRFSGRQFSNSRSEMNVSTLELGDSALYLCASSLAGGSVDTGELFFGEGSRLTVL.

This clone appeared a few times. The chain carries TRBV5-4 and TRBJ2-7, with 7 bases identical to TRBD1. From germline, CDR1 is SGHNT and CDR2 YYREEE (reference sequence). This CDR3 comprises 18 residues. J gave up 3 bases and V 0 bases, and 15 bases lay outside the gene matches. The CDR3, as DNA: TGTGCCAGCAGCTTGGCGCTAGGGTTCACTCGACAGGGCTACGAGCAGTACTTC. This sequence encodes CASSLALGFTRQGYEQYF.

The V gene is TRBV11-3, the J gene TRBJ2-3; 8 positions match TRBD2. Losses at the gene ends were 5 bases for V and 4 bases for J; bases not matched to a gene: 5. Germline V gene lookup returns CDR1 SGHNT and CDR2 YENEEA. The CDR3 is 14 amino acids. The CDR3 loop reads CASSPGGWADTQYF. In DNA, the CDR3 is TGTGCCAGCAGCCCGGGGGGGTGGGCAGATACGCAGTATTTT.

This chain joins TRBV5-1 and TRBJ2-2; D is uncertain. Per the germline V gene, CDR1 is SGHRS and CDR2 is YFSETQ. V shed 2 bases and J shed 4 bases, with 6 bases lying between them. The CDR3 spans 13 residues. CDR3 DNA: TGCGCCAGCAGCTTATCGGGCACCGGGGAGCTGTTTTTT. Translation: CASSLSGTGELFF.

V gene TRBV21-1 combines with J gene TRBJ2-5; no DNA check was done on the table's D call, TRBD1. TRBV21-1 corresponds to a pseudogene. The CDR3 loop spans 16 amino acids. The CDR3 is CASSKTGAYPRETQYF. The DNA for the CDR3 is TGTGCCAGCAGTAAGACAGGGGCCTATCCCCGGGAGACCCAGTACTTC.

This clone showed up just once. V and J are TRBV27 and TRBJ2-7, with 10 bases matching TRBD1. Trimming took 5 bases from V and 3 from J; bases not matched to a gene: 4. The CDR3 is made up of 14 amino acids. Germline CDR1 and CDR2: MNHEY and SMNVEV (reference sequence). CDR3 DNA: TGTGCCAGCAGTCCCTGGACAGGGGGCTACGAGCAGTACTTC. Protein sequence: CASSPWTGGYEQYF.

The chain combines TRBV6-1 with TRBJ1-2; no definite D call. The CDR3 length is 14 residues. V dropped 0 bases and J dropped 4 bases, with 9 bases sitting between them. Germline V gives CDR1 MNHNS, CDR2 SASEGT. CDR3 region: CASSEARSLYGYTF. The CDR3 nucleotides read TGTGCCAGCAGTGAAGCGCGATCCCTCTATGGCTACACCTTC.

The gene calls are TRBV4-1 and TRBJ1-4, with 9 positions matching TRBD1. The CDR3 length is 16 residues. V lost 4 bases, J lost 4 bases, and 7 bases stayed unmatched. Germline V gene data show CDR1 as MGHRA and CDR2 as YSYEKL. This CDR3 is CASSPGQGQGNEKLFF. CDR3 DNA: TGCGCCAGCAGCCCGGGACAGGGCCAGGGTAATGAAAAACTGTTTTTT.

The V and J genes are TRBV6-5 and TRBJ1-4, with D perhaps TRBD1 (6 bases). Trimming pared 7 bases from V and 3 bases from J, leaving 12 bases between. The germline V gene has CDR1 MNHEY and CDR2 SVGAGI. This CDR3 contains 14 residues. The CDR3 DNA follows: TGTGCCAGCACCAAGGACAGATCTAATGAAAAACTGTTTTTT. It specifies CASTKDRSNEKLFF.

The genes are TRBV15 and TRBJ1-5; D gene unclear. V lost 0 bases, J lost 6 bases, and 12 bases lay in between. Germline-derived CDR1 and CDR2 are LNHNV and YYDKDF (reference sequence). CDR3 length: 15 amino acids. Written as DNA, the CDR3 is TGTGCCACCAGCAGAGATATCCGGGTAGGTCAGCCCCAGCATTTT. Translated: CATSRDIRVGQPQHF.

The V call is TRBV28, the J call TRBJ1-5, with D possibly being TRBD1 (6 bases). CDR3 length: 16 amino acids. Germline CDR1 reads MDHEN; CDR2 reads SYDVKM. V shed 4 bases and J shed 4 bases, with 17 bases lying between them. The CDR3 DNA follows: TGTGCCAGCAGTTCCGGTACAAGAGGGGGAAATCAGCCCCAGCATTTT. Encoded protein: CASSSGTRGGNQPQHF.